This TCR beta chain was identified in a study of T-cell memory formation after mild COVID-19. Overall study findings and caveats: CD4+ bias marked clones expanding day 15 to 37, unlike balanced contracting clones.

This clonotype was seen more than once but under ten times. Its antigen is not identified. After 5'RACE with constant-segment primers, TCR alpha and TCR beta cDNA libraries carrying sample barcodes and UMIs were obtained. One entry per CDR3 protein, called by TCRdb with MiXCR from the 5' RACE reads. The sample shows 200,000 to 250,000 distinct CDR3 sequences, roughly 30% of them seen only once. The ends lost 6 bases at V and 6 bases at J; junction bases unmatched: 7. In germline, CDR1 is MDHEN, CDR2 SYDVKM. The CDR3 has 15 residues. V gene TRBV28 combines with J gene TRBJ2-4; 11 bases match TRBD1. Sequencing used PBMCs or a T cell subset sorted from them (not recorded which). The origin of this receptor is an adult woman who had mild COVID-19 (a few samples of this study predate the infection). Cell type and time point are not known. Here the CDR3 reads CASSAAGTGGNIQYF. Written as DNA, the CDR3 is TGTGCCAGCAGCGCGGCCGGGACAGGGGGAAACATTCAGTACTTC.